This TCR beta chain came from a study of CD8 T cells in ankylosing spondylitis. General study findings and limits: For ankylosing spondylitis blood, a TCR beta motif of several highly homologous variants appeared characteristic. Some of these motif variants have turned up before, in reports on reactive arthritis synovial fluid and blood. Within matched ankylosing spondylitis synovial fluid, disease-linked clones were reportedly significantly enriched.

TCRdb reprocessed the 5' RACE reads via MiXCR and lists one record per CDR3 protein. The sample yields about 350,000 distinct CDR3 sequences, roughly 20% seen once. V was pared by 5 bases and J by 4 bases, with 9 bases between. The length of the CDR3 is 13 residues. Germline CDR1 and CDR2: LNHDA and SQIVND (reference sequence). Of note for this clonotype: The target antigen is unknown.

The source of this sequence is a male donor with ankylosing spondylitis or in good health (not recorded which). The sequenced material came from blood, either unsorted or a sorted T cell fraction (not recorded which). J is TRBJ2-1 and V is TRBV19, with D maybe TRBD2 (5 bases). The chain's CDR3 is CASSLEEYNEQFF. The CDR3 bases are TGTGCCAGTAGTTTGGAGGAGTACAATGAGCAGTTCTTC.